This entry describes one T cell receptor (beta chain). The data were obtained in a study of sequential checkpoint blockade in melanoma. The CDR3 consists of 14 residues. The V gene end was trimmed by 1 base and the J gene end by 3 bases; junction bases not matched to a gene: 0. Germline V CDR1 and CDR2: SGHRS, YFSETQ. The treatment: randomized to nivolumab then ipilimumab (arm A) or the reverse (arm B). TCRdb keeps only in-frame clones here, not all; method: immunoSEQ multiplex PCR. The table shows fewer than 8,000 clones, with 20% to 25% occurring only once. Specimen: tumor tissue (inferred from file names), collected from a patient given nivolumab and ipilimumab in sequence. The receptor's source is a human donor with melanoma. The chain joins TRBV5-1 to TRBJ2-1; 8 positions agree with TRBD1. CDR3 in amino acids: CASSLTGGYNEQFF. CDR3 nucleotide sequence: TGCGCCAGCAGCTTGACAGGGGGCTACAATGAGCAGTTCTTC.